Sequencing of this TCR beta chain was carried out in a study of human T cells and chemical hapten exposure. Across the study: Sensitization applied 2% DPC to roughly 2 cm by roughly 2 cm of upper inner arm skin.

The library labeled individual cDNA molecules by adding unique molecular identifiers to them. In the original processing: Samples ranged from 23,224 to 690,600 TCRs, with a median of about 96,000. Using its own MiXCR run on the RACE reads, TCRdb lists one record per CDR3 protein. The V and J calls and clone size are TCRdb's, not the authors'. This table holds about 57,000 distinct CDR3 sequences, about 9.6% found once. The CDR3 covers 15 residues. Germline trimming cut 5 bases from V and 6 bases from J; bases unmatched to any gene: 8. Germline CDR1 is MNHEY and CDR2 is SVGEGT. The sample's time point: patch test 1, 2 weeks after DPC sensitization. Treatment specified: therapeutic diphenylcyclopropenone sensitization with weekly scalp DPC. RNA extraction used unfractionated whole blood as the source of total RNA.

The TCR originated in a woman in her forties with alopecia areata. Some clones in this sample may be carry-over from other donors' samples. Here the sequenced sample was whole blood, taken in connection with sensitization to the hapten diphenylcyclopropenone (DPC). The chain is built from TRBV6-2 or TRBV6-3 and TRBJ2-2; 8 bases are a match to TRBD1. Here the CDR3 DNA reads TGTGCCAGCAGTACGCGACAGGGGTCGGCCGGGGAGCTGTTTTTT. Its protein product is CASSTRQGSAGELFF.